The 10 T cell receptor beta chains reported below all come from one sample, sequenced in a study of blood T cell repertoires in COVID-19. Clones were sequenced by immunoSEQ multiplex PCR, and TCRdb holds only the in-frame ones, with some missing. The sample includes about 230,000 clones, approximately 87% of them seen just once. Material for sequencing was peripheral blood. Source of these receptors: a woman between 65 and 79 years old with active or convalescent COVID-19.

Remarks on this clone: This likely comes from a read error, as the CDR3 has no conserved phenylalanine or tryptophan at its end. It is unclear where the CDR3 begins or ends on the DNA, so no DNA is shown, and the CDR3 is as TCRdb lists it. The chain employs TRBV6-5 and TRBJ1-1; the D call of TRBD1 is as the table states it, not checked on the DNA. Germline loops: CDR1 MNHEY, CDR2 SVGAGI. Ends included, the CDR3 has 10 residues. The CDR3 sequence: CASSRGGQDL.

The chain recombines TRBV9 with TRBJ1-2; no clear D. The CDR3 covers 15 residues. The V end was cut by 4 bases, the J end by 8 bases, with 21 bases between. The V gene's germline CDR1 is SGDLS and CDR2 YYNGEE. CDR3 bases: TGTGCCAGCAGCCCCACCCCCGAACAGCTAAGGGGCTACACCTTC. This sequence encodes CASSPTPEQLRGYTF.

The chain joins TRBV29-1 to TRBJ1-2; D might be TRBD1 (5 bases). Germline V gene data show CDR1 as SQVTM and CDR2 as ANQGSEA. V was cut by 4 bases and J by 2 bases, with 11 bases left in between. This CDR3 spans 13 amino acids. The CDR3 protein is CSVGGVVNYGYTF. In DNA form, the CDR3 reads TGCAGCGTTGGGGGGGTCGTCAACTATGGCTACACCTTC.

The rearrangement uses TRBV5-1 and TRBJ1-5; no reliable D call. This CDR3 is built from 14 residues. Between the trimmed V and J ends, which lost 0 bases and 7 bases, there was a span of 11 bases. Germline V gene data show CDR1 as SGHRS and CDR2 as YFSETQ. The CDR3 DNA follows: TGCGCCAGCAGCTTGGAGGGAGGAGAACAGCCCCAGCATTTT. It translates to CASSLEGGEQPQHF.

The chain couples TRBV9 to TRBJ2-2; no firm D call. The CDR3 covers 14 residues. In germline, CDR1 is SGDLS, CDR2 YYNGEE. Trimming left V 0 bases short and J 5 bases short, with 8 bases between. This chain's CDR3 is CASSVASQTGELFF. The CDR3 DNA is TGTGCCAGCAGCGTAGCTAGTCAGACCGGGGAGCTGTTTTTT.

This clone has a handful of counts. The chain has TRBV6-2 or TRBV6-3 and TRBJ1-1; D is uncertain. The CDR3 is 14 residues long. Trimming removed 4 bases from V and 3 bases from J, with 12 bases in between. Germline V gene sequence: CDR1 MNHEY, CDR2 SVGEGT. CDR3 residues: CASSWRGGDTEAFF. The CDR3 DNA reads TGTGCCAGCAGTTGGCGCGGCGGGGACACTGAAGCTTTCTTT.

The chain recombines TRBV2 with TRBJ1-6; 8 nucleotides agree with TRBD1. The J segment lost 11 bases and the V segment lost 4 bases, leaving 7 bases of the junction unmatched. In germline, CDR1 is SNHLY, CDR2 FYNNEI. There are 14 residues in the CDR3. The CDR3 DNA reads TGTGCCAGCAGTGGAACAGGGGGAGTAACACCCCTCCACTTT. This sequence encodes CASSGTGGVTPLHF.

The CDR3 loop reads CAAGGSDATGNTIYF. Written as DNA, the CDR3 is TGTGCCGCCGGGGGTTCGGACGCTACAGGAAACACCATATATTTT. J is TRBJ1-3 and V is TRBV10-3; TRBD1 might be the D (5 bases). Trimming took off 11 bases at V and 4 bases at J, with 21 bases between the two ends. This CDR3 contains 15 residues. CDR1 ENHRY and CDR2 SYGVKD come from the germline V gene.

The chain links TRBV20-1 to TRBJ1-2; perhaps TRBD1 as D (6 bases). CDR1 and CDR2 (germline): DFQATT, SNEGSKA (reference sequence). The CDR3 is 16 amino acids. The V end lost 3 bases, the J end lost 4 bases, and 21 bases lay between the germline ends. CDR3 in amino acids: CSASLGGRGRGYGYTF. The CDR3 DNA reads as TGCAGTGCTAGTTTGGGCGGCAGGGGCCGCGGCTATGGCTACACCTTC.

CDR3 protein: CASGPDTRGGGYGYTF. As DNA, the CDR3 is TGTGCCAGCGGGCCGGACACAAGAGGGGGGGGCTATGGCTACACCTTC. The chain carries TRBV27 and TRBJ1-2; possibly TRBD1 for D (6 bases). Trimming shortened V by 8 bases and J by 4 bases, and 23 bases separated the two germline ends. The CDR3 is 16 amino acids. Germline V lookup: CDR1 MNHEY, CDR2 SMNVEV (reference sequence).